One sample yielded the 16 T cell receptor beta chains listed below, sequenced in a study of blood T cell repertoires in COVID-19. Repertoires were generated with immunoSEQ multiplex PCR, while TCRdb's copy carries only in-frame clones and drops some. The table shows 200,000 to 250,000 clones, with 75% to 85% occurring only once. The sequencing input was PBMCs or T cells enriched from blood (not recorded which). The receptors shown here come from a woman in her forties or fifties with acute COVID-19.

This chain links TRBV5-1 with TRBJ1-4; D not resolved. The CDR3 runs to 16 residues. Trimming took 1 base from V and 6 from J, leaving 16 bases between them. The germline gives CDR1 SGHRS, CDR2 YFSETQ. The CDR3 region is CASSLNGRGLDEKLFF. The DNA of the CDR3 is TGCGCCAGCAGCTTGAACGGCCGGGGTCTAGATGAAAAACTGTTTTTT.

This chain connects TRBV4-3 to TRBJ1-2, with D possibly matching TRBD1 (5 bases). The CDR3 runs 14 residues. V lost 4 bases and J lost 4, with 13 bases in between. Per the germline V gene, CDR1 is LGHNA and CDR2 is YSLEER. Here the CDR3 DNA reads TGCGCCAGCAGCCCCGAGCAGGGAAGCTATGGCTACACCTTC. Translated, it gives CASSPEQGSYGYTF.

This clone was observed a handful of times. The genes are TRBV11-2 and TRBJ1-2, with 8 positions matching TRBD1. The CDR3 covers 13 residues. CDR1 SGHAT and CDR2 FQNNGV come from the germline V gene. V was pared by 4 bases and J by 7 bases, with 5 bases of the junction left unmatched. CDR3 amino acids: CASSSGQGLGYTF. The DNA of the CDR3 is TGTGCCAGCAGCTCAGGACAGGGTCTTGGCTACACCTTC.

The CDR3 spells CSVKDRVSYGYTF. The DNA for the CDR3 is TGCAGCGTTAAGGACAGGGTGTCTTATGGCTACACCTTC. This rearrangement joins TRBV29-1 to TRBJ1-2, with 8 bases lining up with TRBD1. Germline loops: CDR1 SQVTM, CDR2 ANQGSEA. This CDR3 region has 13 residues. The J segment lost 5 bases and the V segment lost 5 bases, leaving 7 bases of the junction unmatched. Variable domain in full (rest from reference TRBV29-1 and TRBJ1-2): SAVISQKPSRDICQRGTSLTIQCQVDSQVTMMFWYRQQPGQSLTLIATANQGSEATYESGFVIDKFPISRPNLTFSTLTVSNMSPEDSSIYLCSVKDRVSYGYTFGSGTRLTVV.

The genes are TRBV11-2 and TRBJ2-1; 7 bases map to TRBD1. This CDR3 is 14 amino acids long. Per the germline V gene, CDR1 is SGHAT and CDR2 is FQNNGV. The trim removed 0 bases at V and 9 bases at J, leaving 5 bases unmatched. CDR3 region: CASSLDWGQSEQFF. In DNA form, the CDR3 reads TGTGCCAGCAGCTTAGATTGGGGACAGAGTGAGCAGTTCTTC.

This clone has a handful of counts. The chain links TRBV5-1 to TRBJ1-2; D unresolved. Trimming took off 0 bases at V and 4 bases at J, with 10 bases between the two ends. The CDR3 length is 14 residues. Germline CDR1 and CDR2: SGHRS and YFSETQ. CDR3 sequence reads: CASSLGERPYGYTF. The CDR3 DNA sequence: TGCGCCAGCAGCTTGGGAGAGCGACCCTATGGCTACACCTTC.

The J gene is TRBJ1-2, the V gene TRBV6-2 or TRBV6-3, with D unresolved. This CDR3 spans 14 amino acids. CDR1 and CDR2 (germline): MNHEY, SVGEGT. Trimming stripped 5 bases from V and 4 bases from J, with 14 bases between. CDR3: CASSARERLYGYTF. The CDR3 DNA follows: TGTGCCAGCAGTGCTCGGGAGCGCCTCTATGGCTACACCTTC.

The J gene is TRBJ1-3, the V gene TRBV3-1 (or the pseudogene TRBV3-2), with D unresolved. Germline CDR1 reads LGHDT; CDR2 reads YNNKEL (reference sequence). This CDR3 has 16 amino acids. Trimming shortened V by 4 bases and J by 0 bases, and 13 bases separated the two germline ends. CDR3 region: CASSPRGGLSGNTIYF. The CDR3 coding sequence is TGTGCCAGCAGCCCTCGTGGAGGGCTCTCTGGAAACACCATATATTTT.

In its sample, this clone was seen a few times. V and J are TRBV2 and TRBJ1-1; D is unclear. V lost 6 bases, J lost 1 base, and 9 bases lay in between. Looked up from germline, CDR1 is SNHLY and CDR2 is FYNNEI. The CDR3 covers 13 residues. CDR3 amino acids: CASSLQQNTEAFF. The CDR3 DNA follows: TGTGCCAGCAGCTTACAACAGAACACTGAAGCTTTCTTT.

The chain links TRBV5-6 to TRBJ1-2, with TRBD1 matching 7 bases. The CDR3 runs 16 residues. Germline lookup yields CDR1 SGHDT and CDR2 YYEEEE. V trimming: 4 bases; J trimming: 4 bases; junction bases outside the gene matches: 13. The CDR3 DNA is TGTGCCAGCAGCCCGGTTAGCAACAGGGGAGGCTATGGCTACACCTTC. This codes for CASSPVSNRGGYGYTF.

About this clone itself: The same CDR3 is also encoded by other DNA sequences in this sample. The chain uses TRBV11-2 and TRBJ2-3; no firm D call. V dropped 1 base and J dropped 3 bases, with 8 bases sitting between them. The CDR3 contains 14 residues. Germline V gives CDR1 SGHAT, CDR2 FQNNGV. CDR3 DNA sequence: TGTGCCAGCAGCTTAGGGGCTAATACAGATACGCAGTATTTT. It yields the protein CASSLGANTDTQYF. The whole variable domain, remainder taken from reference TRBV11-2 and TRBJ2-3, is EAGVAQSPRYKIIEKRQSVAFWCNPISGHATLYWYQQILGQGPKLLIQFQNNGVVDDSQLPKDRFSAERLKGVDSTLKIQPAKLEDSAVYLCASSLGANTDTQYFGPGTRLTVL.

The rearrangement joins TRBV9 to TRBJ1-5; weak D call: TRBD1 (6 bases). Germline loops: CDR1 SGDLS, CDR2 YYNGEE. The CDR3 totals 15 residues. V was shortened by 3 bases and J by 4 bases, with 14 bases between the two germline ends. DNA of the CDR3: TGTGCCAGCAGCGCACAGGGTTTGGGTAATCAGCCCCAGCATTTT. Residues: CASSAQGLGNQPQHF.

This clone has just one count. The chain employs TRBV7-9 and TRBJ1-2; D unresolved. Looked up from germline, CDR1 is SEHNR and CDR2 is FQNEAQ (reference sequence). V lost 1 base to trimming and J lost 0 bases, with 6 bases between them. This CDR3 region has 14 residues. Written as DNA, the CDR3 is TGTGCCAGCAGCTTAGAGTCGGCTAACTATGGCTACACCTTC. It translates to CASSLESANYGYTF.

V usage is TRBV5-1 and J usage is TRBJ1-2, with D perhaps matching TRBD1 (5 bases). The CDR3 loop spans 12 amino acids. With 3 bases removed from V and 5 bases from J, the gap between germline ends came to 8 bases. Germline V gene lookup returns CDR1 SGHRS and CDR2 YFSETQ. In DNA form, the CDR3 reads TGCGCCAGCAGCTCCGACAGTTATGGCTACACCTTC. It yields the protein CASSSDSYGYTF.

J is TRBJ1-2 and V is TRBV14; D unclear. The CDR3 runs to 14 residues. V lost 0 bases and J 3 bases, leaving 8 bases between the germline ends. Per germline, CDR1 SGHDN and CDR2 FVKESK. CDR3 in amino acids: CASSQELSDYGYTF. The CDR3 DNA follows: TGTGCCAGCAGCCAAGAACTTAGCGACTATGGCTACACCTTC.

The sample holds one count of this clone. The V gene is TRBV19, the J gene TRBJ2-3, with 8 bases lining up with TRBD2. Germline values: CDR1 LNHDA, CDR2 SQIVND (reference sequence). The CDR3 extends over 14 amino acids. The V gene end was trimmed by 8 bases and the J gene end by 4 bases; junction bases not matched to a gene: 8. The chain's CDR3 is CASGGQRGPDTQYF. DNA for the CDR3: TGTGCCAGTGGGGGGCAGCGGGGGCCAGATACGCAGTATTTT. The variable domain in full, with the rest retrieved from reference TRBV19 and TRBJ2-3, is DGGITQSPKYLFRKEGQNVTLSCEQNLNHDAMYWYRQDPGQGLRLIYYSQIVNDFQKGDIAEGYSVSREKKESFPLTVTSAQKNPTAFYLCASGGQRGPDTQYFGPGTRLTVL.